This T cell receptor (beta chain) was documented in a study of blood T cell repertoires in COVID-19. Study as a whole: Sources were T cells, B-cell-depleted T cells, or PBMCs; the material itself was cDNA or gDNA.

With V trimmed by 0 bases and J by 0 bases, 10 bases remained unmatched. Looked up from germline, CDR1 is LGHNA and CDR2 is YNFKEQ. The CDR3 is made up of 19 amino acids. This table comes from immunoSEQ multiplex PCR, and its TCRdb copy is limited to in-frame clones, with some not included. The sample records about 250,000 clones, approximately 90% being singletons. The clonotype comes from a woman in her forties or fifties who had recovered from COVID-19. Sequenced material: PBMCs or T cells enriched from blood (not recorded which). The rearrangement joins TRBV4-2 to TRBJ1-4, with 7 positions matching TRBD1. In DNA, the CDR3 is TGTGCCAGCAGCCAAGAATTCTCCGGACAGGTTTCAACTAATGAAAAACTGTTTTTT. This translates into CASSQEFSGQVSTNEKLFF.